Listed below are T cell receptor beta chains from one sample, sequenced in a study of blood T cells in healthy people across ages. TCRdb redid the calling of the 5' RACE reads with MiXCR, one entry per CDR3 protein. This table holds approximately 880,000 distinct CDR3 sequences, roughly 43% found once. The sample consisted of blood. These receptors were obtained from a young man in good health. CDR3s include the opening cysteine and the closing phenylalanine or tryptophan. Each record gives: V gene, J gene, CDR3 length, D gene, clone size, CDR3 protein. A D gene is named only where the DNA matches it firmly. Not every row has a clone size; where given, it reads once, few, many or a size class.

v_call: TRBV4-3
j_call: TRBJ2-1
cdr3_length: 17
d_call: TRBD2
clone_size: .
cdr3_aa: CASSQDWGTSGYNEQFF

v_call: TRBV5-1
j_call: TRBJ1-1
cdr3_length: 15
d_call: .
clone_size: .
cdr3_aa: CASSLLGGQNTEAFF

v_call: TRBV7-2
j_call: TRBJ2-3
cdr3_length: 13
d_call: TRBD2
clone_size: few
cdr3_aa: CASSLGLGGTQYF

v_call: TRBV24-1
j_call: TRBJ1-2
cdr3_length: 13
d_call: .
clone_size: .
cdr3_aa: CATSDFPNYGYTF

v_call: TRBV25-1
j_call: .
cdr3_length: 14
d_call: .
clone_size: .
cdr3_aa: CASSESGAPDEQYF

v_call: TRBV20-1
j_call: TRBJ2-7
cdr3_length: 17
d_call: .
clone_size: many
cdr3_aa: CSARDGARGLTGNEQYF

v_call: TRBV28
j_call: TRBJ2-1
cdr3_length: 15
d_call: .
clone_size: .
cdr3_aa: CASSVGRGVYNEQFF

v_call: TRBV7-2
j_call: TRBJ2-1
cdr3_length: 16
d_call: .
clone_size: .
cdr3_aa: CASSTGRVSSYNEQFF

v_call: TRBV5-1
j_call: TRBJ1-2
cdr3_length: 15
d_call: TRBD1
clone_size: few
cdr3_aa: CASSNGDSFGDGYTF

v_call: TRBV7-2
j_call: TRBJ2-7
cdr3_length: 14
d_call: .
clone_size: .
cdr3_aa: CASSLSRGAAEQYF

v_call: TRBV20-1
j_call: TRBJ2-7
cdr3_length: 14
d_call: .
clone_size: .
cdr3_aa: CSARMPGGSYEQYF

v_call: TRBV7-2
j_call: TRBJ2-1
cdr3_length: 15
d_call: .
clone_size: few
cdr3_aa: CASSLVNSRYNEQFF

v_call: TRBV29-1
j_call: TRBJ1-1
cdr3_length: 14
d_call: TRBD1
clone_size: .
cdr3_aa: CSVVSPGGNTEAFF

v_call: TRBV6-1
j_call: TRBJ2-3
cdr3_length: 15
d_call: .
clone_size: .
cdr3_aa: CASSERGFATDTQYF

v_call: TRBV6-1
j_call: TRBJ1-1
cdr3_length: 12
d_call: .
clone_size: .
cdr3_aa: CASATANTEAFF

v_call: TRBV20-1
j_call: TRBJ2-4
cdr3_length: 15
d_call: TRBD1
clone_size: .
cdr3_aa: CSAGQGDRAKNIQYF

v_call: TRBV4-1
j_call: TRBJ1-5
cdr3_length: 13
d_call: .
clone_size: .
cdr3_aa: CASSLLRDQPQHF

v_call: TRBV12-3/TRBV12-4
j_call: TRBJ1-2
cdr3_length: 13
d_call: .
clone_size: few
cdr3_aa: CASSFPGRHGYTF

v_call: TRBV10-3
j_call: TRBJ2-1
cdr3_length: 13
d_call: .
clone_size: many
cdr3_aa: CAIRNGTSNEQFF

v_call: TRBV20-1
j_call: TRBJ2-7
cdr3_length: 17
d_call: TRBD1
clone_size: once
cdr3_aa: CSARDPGQGRFGNEQYF

v_call: TRBV5-1
j_call: TRBJ2-5
cdr3_length: 15
d_call: TRBD2
clone_size: .
cdr3_aa: CASSFLAGVKETQYF

v_call: TRBV18
j_call: TRBJ2-3
cdr3_length: 16
d_call: .
clone_size: .
cdr3_aa: CASSPFVQGTTDTQYF

v_call: TRBV10-3
j_call: TRBJ2-1
cdr3_length: 12
d_call: .
clone_size: few
cdr3_aa: CAISSVGNEQFF

v_call: TRBV10-3
j_call: TRBJ2-3
cdr3_length: 17
d_call: TRBD2
clone_size: many
cdr3_aa: CAISEPTLAGGADTQYF

v_call: TRBV20-1
j_call: TRBJ1-1
cdr3_length: 15
d_call: TRBD1
clone_size: once
cdr3_aa: CSARERQGWITEAFF

v_call: TRBV5-1
j_call: .
cdr3_length: 15
d_call: TRBD2
clone_size: few
cdr3_aa: CASSPLAGRRETQYF

v_call: TRBV29-1
j_call: TRBJ2-3
cdr3_length: 14
d_call: TRBD1
clone_size: .
cdr3_aa: CSVAGTVVTDTQYF

v_call: TRBV7-2
j_call: TRBJ1-2
cdr3_length: 15
d_call: TRBD1
clone_size: few
cdr3_aa: CASSYDRANNYGYTF

v_call: TRBV3-1
j_call: TRBJ1-5
cdr3_length: 13
d_call: .
clone_size: .
cdr3_aa: CASSQVSKEPQHF

v_call: TRBV27
j_call: TRBJ2-7
cdr3_length: 14
d_call: .
clone_size: .
cdr3_aa: CASSFGRGASEQYF

v_call: TRBV7-6
j_call: TRBJ2-3
cdr3_length: 17
d_call: .
clone_size: .
cdr3_aa: CASSLVARTDLTDTQYF

v_call: TRBV4-3
j_call: TRBJ1-6
cdr3_length: 17
d_call: .
clone_size: .
cdr3_aa: CASSQDRSRAYNSPLHF

v_call: TRBV2
j_call: TRBJ2-1
cdr3_length: 16
d_call: TRBD2
clone_size: .
cdr3_aa: CASSESTSGSYNEQFF

v_call: TRBV6-5
j_call: TRBJ2-1
cdr3_length: 15
d_call: .
clone_size: few
cdr3_aa: CASTRDFGSYNEQFF

v_call: TRBV10-3
j_call: TRBJ1-4
cdr3_length: 17
d_call: TRBD1
clone_size: few
cdr3_aa: CAISDAPGQGFDEKLFF

v_call: TRBV24-1
j_call: TRBJ2-3
cdr3_length: 18
d_call: TRBD1
clone_size: few
cdr3_aa: CATSDLSRDREGADTQYF

v_call: TRBV3-1
j_call: TRBJ1-5
cdr3_length: 14
d_call: .
clone_size: few
cdr3_aa: CASSYGQFNQPQHF

v_call: TRBV6-5
j_call: TRBJ2-3
cdr3_length: 17
d_call: TRBD2
clone_size: few
cdr3_aa: CASSYSRSSGGANTQYF